The 8 T cell receptor beta chains below come from one sample, sequenced in a study of beta chain features in type 1 diabetes (dated by TCRdb to between 2018 and 2020). Libraries were built with the immunoSEQ multiplex PCR assay. All of the isolated RNA was reverse transcribed with the High Capacity cDNA Reverse Transcription Kit, so expressed TCRB transcripts were sequenced. The source is immuneACCESS, and TCRdb retained only in-frame sequences with V and J called. Part of the clones is not carried over; for the studies checked, unresolved V genes explain less than half of this, and the remainder is unexplained. A total of approximately 160,000 clones appear in this sample, 7.5% to 10% of them only once. The ten biggest clones cover approximately 2.2% of the sample. The sequencing input was central memory CD4+ T cells from blood. All receptors derive from a woman in her late teens or twenties in good health.

V is TRBV18 and J is TRBJ2-7; 11 positions agree with TRBD2. The CDR3 has 15 amino acids. Germline V gene sequence: CDR1 KGHSH, CDR2 LQKENI. V lost 2 bases to trimming and J lost 7 bases; unmatched junction nucleotides: 7. The CDR3 sequence: CASSPSGLAGEEQYF. As DNA, the CDR3 is TGTGCCAGCTCACCATCTGGACTAGCGGGCGAGGAGCAGTACTTC.

This clone has just a few counts. The chain recombines TRBV15 with TRBJ2-5; TRBD1 agrees at 7 bases. This CDR3 has 17 residues. Germline assignment: CDR1 LNHNV and CDR2 YYDKDF (reference sequence). V lost 3 bases, J lost 6 bases, and 16 bases stayed unmatched. CDR3 nucleotide sequence: TGTGCCACCAGCAGGCCAGAGGGTAGGGGGCGCCGGAAGACCCAGTACTTC. It is translated as CATSRPEGRGRRKTQYF.

The chain carries TRBV5-1 and TRBJ1-4, with TRBD1 matching 12 bases. V was pared by 2 bases and J by 3 bases, with 2 bases of the junction left unmatched. The germline CDR1 and CDR2 sequences are SGHRS and YFSETQ. This CDR3 comprises 16 residues. The CDR3 region is CASSFGDRGPNEKLFF. CDR3 coding DNA: TGCGCCAGCAGCTTTGGGGACAGGGGGCCTAATGAAAAACTGTTTTTT. Using reference TRBV5-1 and TRBJ1-4 for the parts outside the CDR3, the full variable domain is KAGVTQTPRYLIKTRGQQVTLSCSPISGHRSVSWYQQTPGQGLQFLFEYFSETQRNKGNFPGRFSGRQFSNSRSEMNVSTLELGDSALYLCASSFGDRGPNEKLFFGSGTQLSVL.

V and J are TRBV6-6 and TRBJ1-1; TRBD1 is a possible D gene (5 bases). The CDR3 runs 16 residues. V shed 4 bases and J shed 3 bases, with 18 bases lying between them. Germline V gene lookup returns CDR1 MNHNY and CDR2 SVGAGI (reference sequence). CDR3 nucleotide sequence: TGTGCCAGCAGTTTAAGGGGAGGGGTTCGAGACACTGAAGCTTTCTTT. Residues: CASSLRGGVRDTEAFF.

This clone was counted only a few times. The J gene is TRBJ1-1, the V gene TRBV7-8; the D gene is possibly TRBD1 (5 bases). V dropped 1 base and J dropped 10 bases, with 19 bases sitting between them. CDR1 is SGHVS, CDR2 FQNEAQ, per germline. The CDR3 runs 15 residues. The CDR3 bases are TGTGCCAGCAGCTTAGAGGGTCGGGCAGGGTACGGAGCTTTCTTT. This gives the protein CASSLEGRAGYGAFF.

This rearrangement joins TRBV5-4 to TRBJ2-2; TRBD1 matches at 7 bases. Germline CDR1 and CDR2: SGHNT and YYREEE (reference sequence). Trimming took 3 bases from V and 5 from J; bases not matched to a gene: 7. This CDR3 has 15 amino acids. For the CDR3, the DNA is TGTGCCAGCAGCTCGTGGACAGGTGGAACCGGGGAGCTGTTTTTT. Translating gives CASSSWTGGTGELFF.

This clone was observed a handful of times. The CDR3: CASSQGALTPFYGYTF. The CDR3 DNA sequence: TGTGCCAGCAGCCAGGGGGCTCTCACCCCTTTCTATGGCTACACCTTC. The rearrangement uses TRBV7-2 and TRBJ1-2; 8 nucleotides agree with TRBD1. The germline CDR1 and CDR2 sequences are SGHTA and FQGNSA. J gave up 4 bases and V 5 bases, and 12 bases lay outside the gene matches. The CDR3 is 16 amino acids. The full variable domain, rest sourced from reference TRBV7-2 and TRBJ1-2, is GAGVSQSPSNKVTEKGKDVELRCDPISGHTALYWYRQSLGQGLEFLIYFQGNSAPDKSGLPSDRFSAERTGGSVSTLTIQRTQQEDSAVYLCASSQGALTPFYGYTFGSGTRLTVV.

The chain is built from TRBV6-6 and TRBJ1-5, with a possible D match to TRBD1 (6 bases). Per germline, CDR1 MNHNY and CDR2 SVGAGI (reference sequence). Trimming stripped 3 bases from V and 2 bases from J, with 11 bases between. The CDR3 spans 15 residues. CDR3: CASSYWGGGNQPQHF. The CDR3, as DNA: TGTGCCAGCAGTTATTGGGGGGGCGGCAATCAGCCCCAGCATTTT.